The 22 T cell receptor beta chains reported below all come from one sample, sequenced in a study of blood T cells in healthy people across ages. A second PCR of 7 to 11 cycles used a sample-barcoded 5' primer and a J-beta primer mix. Using its own MiXCR run on the 5' RACE reads, TCRdb lists one record per CDR3 protein. The table lists some 1.5 million distinct CDR3 sequences, roughly 27% of them singletons. Sequenced: blood. These receptors originate from a woman in her twenties or thirties in good health.

This clonotype occurred many times. The CDR3 reads CAISESTSRVGEQYF. CDR3 sequence (DNA): TGTGCCATCAGTGAGTCCACGTCCAGGGTCGGCGAGCAGTACTTC. The J gene is TRBJ2-7, the V gene TRBV10-3; tentative D call: TRBD1 (5 bases). V was shortened by 0 bases and J by 6 bases, with 15 bases between the two germline ends. The CDR3 is 15 residues long. Per the germline V gene, CDR1 is ENHRY and CDR2 is SYGVKD.

This clonotype was found a few times. The chain joins TRBV20-1 to TRBJ1-5, with 7 positions matching TRBD1. V dropped 6 bases and J dropped 2; count of bases not matched to a gene: 7. Germline V gives CDR1 DFQATT, CDR2 SNEGSKA (reference sequence). The CDR3 is 14 amino acids. The CDR3 sequence is CSAPQGFGNQPQHF. The CDR3 DNA reads as TGCAGTGCCCCACAGGGGTTCGGCAATCAGCCCCAGCATTTT.

The chain is built from TRBV5-1 and TRBJ2-7; 8 nucleotides align to TRBD1. Germline assignment: CDR1 SGHRS and CDR2 YFSETQ. This CDR3 has 16 amino acids. After removal of 2 bases from V and 5 bases from J, the junction contained 12 bases not matched to a gene. CDR3 in amino acids: CASSFTGGINRDEQYF. The DNA for the CDR3 is TGCGCCAGCAGCTTTACAGGGGGTATCAATCGGGACGAGCAGTACTTC.

The chain couples TRBV20-1 to TRBJ2-4; D uncertain. The end of the DNA aligns better with TRBJ2-5, so the J call may be wrong. The CDR3 covers 16 residues. Germline V CDR1 and CDR2: DFQATT, SNEGSKA (reference sequence). The CDR3 sequence: CSARDPGPFRQETQYF. The CDR3 nucleotides are TGCAGTGCTAGAGATCCGGGTCCCTTTCGACAAGAGACCCAGTACTTC.

In the case of this clonotype: Mismatch with germline at one junction end may stem from a read error. This chain links TRBV28 with TRBJ2-3; 7 bases fit TRBD1. The germline gives CDR1 MDHEN, CDR2 SYDVKM. CDR3 length: 12 residues. The CDR3 coding sequence is TGTGCCAGCAGGTCGACAGGGCGTACGAAGTATTTT. This encodes CASRSTGRTKYF. The full variable domain, in which reference TRBV28 and TRBJ2-3 provide the parts outside the CDR3, is DVKVTQSSRYLVKRTGEKVFLECVQDMDHENMFWYRQDPGLGLRLIYFSYDVKMKEKGDIPEGYSVSREKKERFSLILESASTNQTSMYLCASRSTGRTKYFGPGTRLTVL.

The V gene is TRBV3-1, the J gene TRBJ2-5; D is possibly TRBD1 or TRBD2 (5 bases each). This CDR3 spans 15 amino acids. Trimming removed 0 bases from V and 6 bases from J, with 14 bases in between. CDR1 and CDR2 (germline): LGHDT, YNNKEL (reference sequence). CDR3 nucleotides: TGTGCCAGCAGCCAAGATTTGTCCGAGGGGCAGACCCAGTACTTC. Translating it yields CASSQDLSEGQTQYF.

V usage is TRBV20-1 and J usage is TRBJ1-1, with D perhaps matching TRBD1 (5 bases). CDR1 is DFQATT, CDR2 SNEGSKA, per germline (reference sequence). CDR3 length equals 12 residues. CDR3 nucleotides: TGCAGGCTCGTCCGGGGCGGCGCTGAAGCTTTCTTT. This gives the protein CRLVRGGAEAFF.

A few counts support this clonotype. The chain links TRBV9 to TRBJ1-4, with TRBD1 identical over 9 bases. After removal of 2 bases from V and 7 bases from J, the junction contained 6 bases not matched to a gene. Per the germline V gene, CDR1 is SGDLS and CDR2 is YYNGEE. The CDR3 totals 15 residues. CDR3 amino acids: CASSVGQGRFEKLFF. In nucleotides, the CDR3 is TGTGCCAGCAGCGTTGGACAGGGGAGGTTTGAAAAACTGTTTTTT. Full variable domain (rest looked up from reference TRBV9 and TRBJ1-4): DSGVTQTPKHLITATGQRVTLRCSPRSGDLSVYWYQQSLDQGLQFLIQYYNGEERAKGNILERFSAQQFPDLHSELNLSSLELGDSALYFCASSVGQGRFEKLFFGSGTQLSVL.

The chain carries TRBV14 and TRBJ2-3, with D maybe TRBD2 (5 bases). The V gene's germline CDR1 is SGHDN and CDR2 FVKESK. CDR3 length: 13 residues. Trimming pared 5 bases from V and 9 bases from J, leaving 15 bases between. The CDR3 region is CASSAQRVTTQYF. Here the CDR3 DNA reads TGTGCCAGCAGCGCTCAGAGGGTGACAACGCAGTATTTT.

This clonotype was detected a few times. The rearrangement uses TRBV5-5 and TRBJ1-4; D remains ambiguous. This CDR3 contains 16 residues. The germline V gene encodes CDR1 SGHKS and CDR2 YYEKEE (reference sequence). Trimming took 0 bases from V and 1 from J, leaving 10 bases between them. DNA for the CDR3: TGTGCCAGCAGCTTGGGAGCTGGACTAACTAATGAAAAACTGTTTTTT. Amino acid sequence: CASSLGAGLTNEKLFF.

The chain has TRBV6-2 or TRBV6-3 and TRBJ2-5; D possibly uses TRBD1 or TRBD2 (5 bases each). The CDR3 loop spans 14 amino acids. The ends were cut back, 6 bases at V and 4 bases at J, with 15 bases in the middle. Germline assignment: CDR1 MNHEY and CDR2 SVGEGT. CDR3 DNA: TGTGCCAGCAGACAACCGGGGCAGGGAGAGACCCAGTACTTC. Protein: CASRQPGQGETQYF.

This chain connects TRBV6-5 to TRBJ1-5, with TRBD1 matching 7 bases. V was clipped by 5 bases and J by 10 bases; unmatched bases: 14. The CDR3 length is 15 residues. CDR1 is MNHEY, CDR2 SVGAGI, per germline. The CDR3 nucleotides read TGTGCCAGCAGTCGAGGGGGCGCGAATCAGTTTCCCCAGCATTTT. Translated, it gives CASSRGGANQFPQHF.

This sequence joins TRBV12-3 or TRBV12-4 and TRBJ2-2; D is unresolved. V lost 5 bases, J lost 4 bases, and 8 bases lay in between. The CDR3 runs 13 residues. The CDR3 DNA reads TGTGCCAGCAGTCTACACGGCACCGGGGAGCTGTTTTTT. Translating it yields CASSLHGTGELFF.

The V call is TRBV14, the J call TRBJ2-7, with D unclear. Germline CDR1 is SGHDN and CDR2 is FVKESK. CDR3 length: 12 residues. V was cut by 5 bases and J by 2 bases, with 7 bases left in between. The CDR3 DNA sequence: TGTGCCAGCAGCTGGGGTCCCTACGAGCAGTACTTC. It is translated as CASSWGPYEQYF.

The chain is built from TRBV20-1 and TRBJ2-5; D is unclear. CDR1 DFQATT and CDR2 SNEGSKA come from the germline V gene (reference sequence). This CDR3 spans 12 amino acids. V shed 4 bases and J shed 5 bases, with 11 bases lying between them. The CDR3 loop reads CSATLAPETQYF. CDR3 DNA sequence: TGCAGTGCTACCCTGGCGCCGGAGACCCAGTACTTC.

Only a few counts were recorded for this clonotype. J is TRBJ2-7 and V is TRBV2; perhaps TRBD1 as D (5 bases). V dropped 2 bases and J dropped 2 bases, with 13 bases sitting between them. CDR3 size: 15 residues. CDR1 and CDR2 (germline): SNHLY, FYNNEI. For the CDR3, the DNA is TGTGCCAGCAGTGAACAGGGCTTAAATCCCTACGAGCAGTACTTC. Its translation is CASSEQGLNPYEQYF.

V is TRBV19 and J is TRBJ1-3; D ambiguous. Looked up from germline, CDR1 is LNHDA and CDR2 is SQIVND (reference sequence). The length of the CDR3 is 15 residues. Between the trimmed V and J ends, which lost 0 bases and 0 bases, there was a span of 6 bases. The CDR3 loop is CASSIDSGSGNTIYF. The CDR3 DNA reads TGTGCCAGTAGTATAGACAGCGGCTCTGGAAACACCATATATTTT.

This clonotype has just a few counts. The chain combines TRBV9 with TRBJ2-6; D is possibly TRBD1 or TRBD2 (5 bases each). Germline CDR1 is SGDLS and CDR2 is YYNGEE. V was shortened by 4 bases and J by 4 bases, with 18 bases between the two germline ends. This CDR3 has 17 residues. The chain's CDR3 is CASSFGTSPAGANVLTF. The CDR3 DNA reads TGTGCCAGCAGCTTTGGGACCTCCCCGGCAGGGGCCAACGTCCTGACTTTC.

The table lists this clonotype with a few counts. The chain combines TRBV28 with TRBJ1-5, with D tentatively TRBD1 (5 bases). The CDR3 totals 16 residues. The V gene lost 5 bases and the J gene lost 1 base, with 15 bases spanning the gap. In germline, CDR1 is MDHEN, CDR2 SYDVKM. CDR3 sequence reads: CASSPSRDRSNQPQHF. CDR3 DNA: TGTGCCAGCAGTCCATCTCGTGACAGAAGCAATCAGCCCCAGCATTTT.

For this clonotype: An end of the junction does not agree with germline; a read error may underlie this. V and J are TRBV5-1 and TRBJ1-2; unclear D gene. In germline, CDR1 is SGHRS, CDR2 YFSETQ. The length of the CDR3 is 13 residues. This CDR3 reads CASSVDKMHGCTF. The CDR3 DNA sequence: TGCGCCAGCAGCGTTGACAAAATGCATGGCTGCACCTTC.

This clonotype has more than one count but fewer than ten. The V gene is TRBV7-3, the J gene TRBJ1-2, with unresolved D. The CDR3 length is 14 residues. Trimming removed 1 base from V and 1 base from J, with 7 bases in between. CDR1 and CDR2 (germline): SGHTA, FQGTGA. CDR3 DNA sequence: TGTGCCAGCAGCTTAAACCGCAATAACTATGGCTACACCTTC. It encodes CASSLNRNNYGYTF.

The chain joins TRBV18 to TRBJ2-1; 8 positions agree with TRBD2. This CDR3 contains 17 residues. The ends lost 3 bases at V and 8 bases at J; junction bases unmatched: 15. The germline CDR1 and CDR2 sequences are KGHSH and LQKENI. CDR3 in amino acids: CASSPDGRAPIVYEQFF. The CDR3 DNA is TGTGCCAGCTCACCCGACGGGAGGGCCCCAATTGTCTATGAGCAGTTCTTC.